One and the same sample provided the 28 T cell receptor beta chains below, sequenced in a study of blood T cell repertoires in COVID-19 (dated by TCRdb to the early 2020s). The library was generated by the immunoSEQ multiplex PCR assay. In TCRdb, the immuneACCESS table is reduced to in-frame sequences with V and J assigned. These tables do not hold every clone; where another copy was compared, an unresolved V gene accounts for under half, and the others remain unexplained. The sample contains about 200,000 clones, 83% of them found a single time. In total, the top ten clones hold 2.5% to 3% of the sample. The sample was peripheral blood. These receptor sequences come from a woman aged 40 to 50 with active or convalescent COVID-19.

This sequence joins TRBV6-5 and TRBJ1-5; 11 bases are a match to TRBD1. CDR1 and CDR2 from the germline V gene are MNHEY and SVGAGI. This CDR3 region has 16 residues. The V gene end was trimmed by 0 bases and the J gene end by 5 bases; junction bases not matched to a gene: 3. The CDR3: CASSYSGTGGDQPQHF. DNA for the CDR3: TGTGCCAGCAGTTACTCCGGGACAGGGGGAGATCAGCCCCAGCATTTT.

The chain employs TRBV27 and TRBJ1-1, with D perhaps matching TRBD1 (5 bases). In germline, CDR1 is MNHEY, CDR2 SMNVEV (reference sequence). The CDR3 has 15 residues. V dropped 7 bases and J dropped 5 bases, with 20 bases sitting between them. DNA for the CDR3: TGTGCCAGCATAAGCTGGGCCAGGGATCGGACTGAAGCTTTCTTT. Its translation is CASISWARDRTEAFF.

In this sample, this clone turned up once. The chain uses TRBV27 and TRBJ2-1; 11 bases fit TRBD2. Germline V CDR1 and CDR2: MNHEY, SMNVEV (reference sequence). This CDR3 spans 15 amino acids. V gave up 5 bases and J gave up 8 bases; unmatched junction bases: 8. The CDR3 nucleotides are TGTGCCAGCAGTACGCTAGCGGGAGGTCGTTATGAGCAGTTCTTC. Translated, it gives CASSTLAGGRYEQFF.

This clone was seen just once. The J gene is TRBJ1-1, the V gene TRBV19; D is perhaps TRBD1 (6 bases). Trimming took off 4 bases at V and 3 bases at J, with 15 bases between the two ends. Per germline, CDR1 LNHDA and CDR2 SQIVND (reference sequence). The CDR3 covers 15 residues. CDR3 bases: TGTGCCAGTAGTAAGGGAGGGGGGGTAGACACTGAAGCTTTCTTT. Amino acids: CASSKGGGVDTEAFF.

In nucleotides, the CDR3 is TGTGCCAGCAGCCAGGCCGGGGGTGCGAACACTGAAGCTTTCTTT. This codes for CASSQAGGANTEAFF. V usage is TRBV14 and J usage is TRBJ1-1; D is perhaps TRBD1 (5 bases). Trimming cost V 3 bases and J 1 base, with 12 bases left between them. The CDR3 runs 15 residues. Germline V gene lookup returns CDR1 SGHDN and CDR2 FVKESK.

The chain joins TRBV6-2 or TRBV6-3 to TRBJ1-1; no definite D call. V lost 6 bases and J 8 bases, leaving 16 bases between the germline ends. The CDR3 has 13 amino acids. From germline, CDR1 is MNHEY and CDR2 SVGEGT. CDR3 sequence reads: CASSDAAAVEAFF. The CDR3 DNA sequence: TGTGCCAGCAGCGACGCGGCGGCAGTAGAAGCTTTCTTT.

The chain links TRBV12-5 to TRBJ2-5; 8 nucleotides match TRBD1. The CDR3 extends over 13 amino acids. The ends lost 4 bases at V and 7 bases at J; junction bases unmatched: 5. Germline values: CDR1 LGHNT, CDR2 FRNRAP. CDR3 sequence (DNA): TGTGCTAGTGGTTCACTCGACAGGGGGACCCAGTACTTC. It translates to CASGSLDRGTQYF.

The chain recombines TRBV19 with TRBJ1-1; D ambiguous. V was clipped by 7 bases and J by 1 base, with 7 bases between them. The CDR3 is made up of 12 amino acids. CDR1 is LNHDA and CDR2 is SQIVND in the germline V gene (reference sequence). This CDR3 reads CASNLGNTEAFF. CDR3 in DNA: TGTGCCAGTAATCTCGGGAACACTGAAGCTTTCTTT.

The chain combines TRBV4-1 with TRBJ1-1; no firm D call. V was cut by 0 bases and J by 10 bases, with 15 bases left in between. The CDR3 totals 14 residues. The V gene's germline CDR1 is MGHRA and CDR2 YSYEKL. CDR3 coding DNA: TGCGCCAGCAGCCAAGATCAGACGAACCCGGGAGCTTTCTTT. Its protein product is CASSQDQTNPGAFF.

The chain combines TRBV10-3 with TRBJ2-5; 12 nucleotides align to TRBD2. The V segment lost 5 bases and the J segment 1 base; nucleotides outside the gene matches: 8. The length of the CDR3 is 17 residues. Germline V gene sequence: CDR1 ENHRY, CDR2 SYGVKD. The CDR3 DNA reads as TGTGCCATCAGTACCGGACTAGCGGGATACACCCAAGAGACCCAGTACTTC. Protein sequence: CAISTGLAGYTQETQYF.

The chain combines TRBV19 with TRBJ1-1, with D maybe TRBD1 (5 bases). CDR3 length equals 13 residues. Germline V gene data show CDR1 as LNHDA and CDR2 as SQIVND (reference sequence). V was shortened by 7 bases and J by 3 bases, with 12 bases between the two germline ends. CDR3 sequence reads: CASKRGLDTEAFF. The DNA of the CDR3 is TGTGCCAGTAAGCGGGGCTTGGACACTGAAGCTTTCTTT.

The CDR3 nucleotides read TGCGCCAGCAGCGTTGGACAGGGGGATTATCGGGAGACCCAGTACTTC. Its translation: CASSVGQGDYRETQYF. The V call is TRBV4-3, the J call TRBJ2-5, with 10 positions matching TRBD1. From germline, CDR1 is LGHNA and CDR2 YSLEER. This CDR3 spans 16 amino acids. After removal of 5 bases from V and 5 bases from J, the junction contained 11 bases not matched to a gene.

The sample holds a few counts of this clone. This sequence joins TRBV7-9 and TRBJ1-2; 8 nucleotides agree with TRBD1. V lost 5 bases, J lost 6 bases, and 11 bases stayed unmatched. Germline V gene data show CDR1 as SEHNR and CDR2 as FQNEAQ (reference sequence). The CDR3 consists of 15 residues. The CDR3 sequence is CASSPKDRVGDGYTF. The CDR3 bases are TGTGCCAGCAGCCCTAAGGACAGGGTGGGCGATGGCTACACCTTC.

The table lists this clone with a few counts. The chain recombines TRBV5-1 with TRBJ2-1; 12 bases map to TRBD1. Trimming removed 5 bases from V and 8 bases from J; junction bases left unmatched: 11. This CDR3 is built from 16 residues. The germline V gene encodes CDR1 SGHRS and CDR2 YFSETQ. DNA for the CDR3: TGCGCCAGCAGTTTAACCCCGGGACAGGGGGCCTATGAGCAGTTCTTC. This translates into CASSLTPGQGAYEQFF.

This chain uses TRBV5-8 with TRBJ2-5, with 16 bases lining up with TRBD2. Germline values: CDR1 SGHTS, CDR2 YDEGEE. CDR3 length: 17 residues. Germline trimming cut 4 bases from V and 5 bases from J; bases unmatched to any gene: 8. CDR3 DNA: TGTGCCAGCAGCCAGGGACTAGCGGGAGGGTTTCGGGAGACCCAGTACTTC. Its translation: CASSQGLAGGFRETQYF.

The rearrangement joins TRBV7-9 to TRBJ2-7; a possible D gene is TRBD1 (5 bases). This CDR3 spans 14 amino acids. V was pared by 4 bases and J by 2 bases, with 12 bases between. From germline, CDR1 is SEHNR and CDR2 FQNEAQ (reference sequence). In DNA form, the CDR3 reads TGTGCCAGCAGCTCGAGGACAAACCCCTACGAGCAGTACTTC. Amino acid sequence: CASSSRTNPYEQYF.

V and J are TRBV15 and TRBJ1-5; D uncertain. CDR1 is LNHNV, CDR2 YYDKDF, per germline (reference sequence). CDR3 size: 13 residues. Deletions cut 0 bases from V and 5 bases from J, with 5 bases between. The CDR3 DNA sequence: TGTGCCACCAGCAGAGACTCCCATCAGCCCCAGCATTTT. Its protein is CATSRDSHQPQHF.

This clone was seen a single time. The chain is built from TRBV9 and TRBJ2-5, with D possibly being TRBD1 (6 bases). The germline gives CDR1 SGDLS, CDR2 YYNGEE. The V gene lost 4 bases and the J gene lost 1 base, with 17 bases spanning the gap. The CDR3 is made up of 16 amino acids. CDR3: CASSPRGSAPQETQYF. The CDR3 DNA reads as TGTGCCAGCAGCCCCAGGGGTAGCGCCCCCCAAGAGACCCAGTACTTC.

This clone was seen at least ten times. The chain carries TRBV2 and TRBJ2-7, with 9 positions matching TRBD1. Germline-derived CDR1 and CDR2 are SNHLY and FYNNEI. Losses at the gene ends were 6 bases for V and 5 bases for J; bases not matched to a gene: 11. This CDR3 has 15 residues. The CDR3 spells CASSGSRDRVDEQYF. The CDR3 nucleotides read TGTGCCAGCAGCGGTTCCCGGGACAGGGTCGACGAGCAGTACTTC.

This clone is a singleton in its sample. This chain joins TRBV3-1 (or the pseudogene TRBV3-2) and TRBJ2-7; no clear D gene. CDR3 length equals 14 residues. V shed 2 bases and J shed 4 bases, with 12 bases lying between them. CDR1 is LGHDT, CDR2 YNNKEL, per germline (reference sequence). This CDR3 is CASSQKGSVYEQYF. In DNA form, the CDR3 reads TGTGCCAGCAGCCAAAAAGGCAGCGTGTACGAGCAGTACTTC.

The chain uses TRBV6-6 and TRBJ2-1; D remains unclear. The germline CDR1 and CDR2 sequences are MNHNY and SVGAGI (reference sequence). V was shortened by 2 bases and J by 10 bases, with 12 bases between the two germline ends. This CDR3 has 13 amino acids. Written as DNA, the CDR3 is TGTGCCAGCAGTTACAACCTAGTCGGCGAGCAGTTCTTC. Translating it yields CASSYNLVGEQFF.

V gene TRBV5-4 combines with J gene TRBJ2-7; 9 positions agree with TRBD1. CDR3 length: 16 amino acids. Trimming cost V 0 bases and J 5 bases; bases outside gene matches: 9. Germline lookup yields CDR1 SGHNT and CDR2 YYREEE (reference sequence). The CDR3 here is CASSLGGTGLTHEQYF. DNA for the CDR3: TGTGCCAGCAGCTTGGGCGGGACAGGGTTAACCCACGAGCAGTACTTC.

The chain employs TRBV4-1 and TRBJ2-1, with D possibly matching TRBD2 (6 bases). The CDR3 runs to 17 residues. The germline V and J ends were trimmed by 4 bases and 6 bases, with 22 bases remaining between them. Per germline, CDR1 MGHRA and CDR2 YSYEKL. CDR3 in amino acids: CASSRKEGTGSFNEQFF. DNA of the CDR3: TGCGCCAGCAGCCGGAAGGAGGGGACGGGGAGCTTCAATGAGCAGTTCTTC.

The chain links TRBV3-1 (or the pseudogene TRBV3-2) to TRBJ2-3; 14 bases are shared with TRBD2. J was trimmed by 1 base and V by 4 bases; bases with no gene match: 7. From germline, CDR1 is LGHDT and CDR2 YNNKEL (reference sequence). There are 18 residues in the CDR3. The DNA for the CDR3 is TGTGCCAGCAGCCTAGGACTAGCGGGGGGCACCCGCACAGATACGCAGTATTTT. Protein: CASSLGLAGGTRTDTQYF.

This CDR3 reads CASREGTYEQYF. The DNA of the CDR3 is TGTGCCAGTCGGGAGGGTACCTACGAGCAGTACTTC. The chain recombines TRBV12-3 or TRBV12-4 with TRBJ2-7; 8 positions match TRBD2. This CDR3 region has 12 residues. V was pared by 9 bases and J by 2 bases, with 3 bases of the junction left unmatched.

The chain employs TRBV7-2 and TRBJ1-2; D uncertain. Trimming took 0 bases from V and 0 from J, leaving 11 bases between them. This CDR3 contains 16 residues. CDR1 is SGHTA and CDR2 is FQGNSA in the germline V gene. CDR3 in DNA: TGTGCCAGCAGCTTAGCACGACACGTAGCTAACTATGGCTACACCTTC. Translating gives CASSLARHVANYGYTF.

The chain has TRBV6-2 or TRBV6-3 and TRBJ2-1; 7 nucleotides line up with TRBD2. Germline V gives CDR1 MNHEY, CDR2 SVGEGT. The CDR3 is 16 residues long. The V segment lost 6 bases and the J segment 9 bases; nucleotides outside the gene matches: 17. CDR3 region: CASSRAGLVSPPEQFF. As DNA, the CDR3 is TGTGCCAGCAGCCGAGCTGGACTAGTCTCTCCTCCTGAGCAGTTCTTC.

The chain couples TRBV11-2 to TRBJ1-5; D might be TRBD1 (6 bases). Trimming removed 1 base at V and 1 base at J, with 8 bases between. In germline, CDR1 is SGHAT, CDR2 FQNNGV. The CDR3 totals 15 residues. CDR3 sequence: CASSLVGASNQPQHF. The CDR3 bases are TGTGCCAGCAGCTTAGTGGGGGCAAGCAATCAGCCCCAGCATTTT.